The rows below give T cell receptor beta chains drawn from one sample of a study of shared clonotypes between healthy human individuals. This table comes from immunoSEQ multiplex PCR, and its TCRdb copy is limited to in-frame clones, with some not included. This repertoire shows some 580,000 clones, 97% found once; its top ten account for around 0.057%. The specimen was naive CD4+ T cells sorted from blood. The receptors derive from a woman aged 25 to 39 in good health. CDR3s include the opening cysteine and the closing phenylalanine or tryptophan. The D gene is left open where the match is weak. The size field is filled for only some rows; it gives once, few, many or a size class.

d_call: .
j_call: TRBJ1-4
v_call: TRBV7-9
cdr3_length: 15
clone_size: .
cdr3_aa: CASSLEVLGNEKLFF
cdr3_nt: TGTGCCAGCAGCTTAGAGGTACTTGGTAATGAAAAACTGTTTTTT

d_call: TRBD2
j_call: TRBJ2-2
v_call: TRBV4-1
cdr3_length: 19
clone_size: .
cdr3_aa: CASSQSGFGAGGNTGELFF
cdr3_nt: TGCGCCAGCAGCCAGAGCGGCTTCGGGGCGGGAGGAAACACCGGGGAGCTGTTTTTT

d_call: .
j_call: TRBJ1-1
v_call: TRBV10-3
cdr3_length: 13
clone_size: .
cdr3_aa: CAIKLGENTEAFF
cdr3_nt: TGTGCCATCAAGCTAGGAGAGAACACTGAAGCTTTCTTT

d_call: TRBD1
j_call: TRBJ1-1
v_call: TRBV7-9
cdr3_length: 15
clone_size: .
cdr3_aa: CASSSKGQINTEAFF
cdr3_nt: TGTGCCAGCAGCTCAAAGGGACAGATTAACACTGAAGCTTTCTTT

d_call: .
j_call: TRBJ1-1
v_call: TRBV7-2
cdr3_length: 13
clone_size: .
cdr3_aa: CASSLVSTTEAFF
cdr3_nt: TGTGCCAGCAGCTTAGTTTCGACCACTGAAGCTTTCTTT

d_call: .
j_call: TRBJ2-1
v_call: TRBV5-1
cdr3_length: 13
clone_size: .
cdr3_aa: CASSPGAREEQFF
cdr3_nt: TGCGCCAGCAGCCCCGGGGCCCGTGAGGAGCAGTTCTTC

d_call: TRBD1
j_call: TRBJ1-2
v_call: TRBV5-1
cdr3_length: 16
clone_size: .
cdr3_aa: CASSLGHGTGGAGYTF
cdr3_nt: TGCGCCAGCAGCTTGGGTCATGGGACAGGGGGAGCTGGCTACACCTTC

d_call: TRBD2
j_call: TRBJ2-1
v_call: TRBV6-7
cdr3_length: 21
clone_size: .
cdr3_aa: CASSYSRAGGPVEYGYNEQFF
cdr3_nt: TGTGCCAGCAGTTACTCGAGGGCGGGAGGGCCCGTAGAATACGGATACAATGAGCAGTTCTTC

d_call: TRBD2
j_call: TRBJ2-1
v_call: TRBV5-4
cdr3_length: 18
clone_size: .
cdr3_aa: CASSSGASGRFSYNEQFF
cdr3_nt: TGTGCCAGCAGCTCCGGGGCTAGCGGGAGGTTCTCCTACAATGAGCAGTTCTTC

d_call: .
j_call: TRBJ2-7
v_call: TRBV28
cdr3_length: 15
clone_size: .
cdr3_aa: CASSSPSRAHYEQYF
cdr3_nt: TGTGCCAGCAGTTCGCCCTCCAGAGCACACTACGAGCAGTACTTC

d_call: TRBD1
j_call: TRBJ2-1
v_call: TRBV4-1
cdr3_length: 19
clone_size: .
cdr3_aa: CASSQEGDRAFSSYNEQFF
cdr3_nt: TGCGCCAGCAGCCAAGAGGGGGACAGGGCTTTCAGCTCCTACAATGAGCAGTTCTTC

d_call: .
j_call: TRBJ2-3
v_call: TRBV23-1
cdr3_length: 16
clone_size: .
cdr3_aa: CASSPTQGRGTDTQYF
cdr3_nt: TGCGCCAGCAGCCCCACGCAGGGGAGAGGTACAGATACGCAGTATTTT

d_call: .
j_call: TRBJ2-5
v_call: TRBV6-4
cdr3_length: 13
clone_size: .
cdr3_aa: CASSEQGGETQYF
cdr3_nt: TGTGCCAGCAGTGAGCAGGGGGGAGAGACCCAGTACTTC

d_call: .
j_call: TRBJ1-1
v_call: TRBV19
cdr3_length: 15
clone_size: .
cdr3_aa: CASSIQGSRNTEAFF
cdr3_nt: TGTGCCAGTAGTATTCAGGGATCTCGGAACACTGAAGCTTTCTTT

d_call: TRBD1
j_call: TRBJ1-1
v_call: TRBV7-9
cdr3_length: 17
clone_size: once
cdr3_aa: CASSRTGLNFMNTEAFF
cdr3_nt: TGTGCCAGCAGCCGGACAGGACTAAACTTCATGAACACTGAAGCTTTCTTT

d_call: .
j_call: TRBJ2-1
v_call: TRBV2
cdr3_length: 12
clone_size: .
cdr3_aa: CASWRLYNEQFF
cdr3_nt: TGTGCCAGCTGGAGGCTCTACAATGAGCAGTTCTTC

d_call: .
j_call: TRBJ2-7
v_call: TRBV2
cdr3_length: 15
clone_size: .
cdr3_aa: CASSEVDRRSYEQYF
cdr3_nt: TGTGCCAGCAGTGAAGTTGACAGAAGAAGCTACGAGCAGTACTTC

d_call: .
j_call: TRBJ2-7
v_call: TRBV27
cdr3_length: 16
clone_size: .
cdr3_aa: CASSPPGSRGPYEQYF
cdr3_nt: TGTGCCAGCAGCCCCCCTGGGAGCAGGGGACCCTACGAGCAGTACTTC

d_call: .
j_call: TRBJ1-1
v_call: TRBV19
cdr3_length: 14
clone_size: .
cdr3_aa: CASSIDFRGTEAFF
cdr3_nt: TGTGCCAGTAGTATAGATTTCAGGGGCACTGAAGCTTTCTTT

d_call: .
j_call: TRBJ2-7
v_call: TRBV7-9
cdr3_length: 14
clone_size: .
cdr3_aa: CASSLVGRGYEQYF
cdr3_nt: TGTGCCAGCAGCTTAGTCGGGAGAGGGTACGAGCAGTACTTC

d_call: .
j_call: TRBJ2-1
v_call: TRBV19
cdr3_length: 15
clone_size: .
cdr3_aa: CASSYLGGSYNEQFF
cdr3_nt: TGTGCCAGTAGTTACCTTGGGGGCTCCTACAATGAGCAGTTCTTC

d_call: .
j_call: TRBJ2-1
v_call: TRBV11-3
cdr3_length: 13
clone_size: .
cdr3_aa: CASSLGTYNEQFF
cdr3_nt: TGTGCCAGCAGCCTGGGCACCTACAATGAGCAGTTCTTC

d_call: TRBD2
j_call: TRBJ2-2
v_call: TRBV5-1
cdr3_length: 15
clone_size: once
cdr3_aa: CASCAGTSFTGELFF
cdr3_nt: TGCGCCAGCTGTGCGGGGACTAGTTTCACCGGGGAGCTGTTTTTT

d_call: .
j_call: TRBJ1-5
v_call: TRBV11-3
cdr3_length: 12
clone_size: .
cdr3_aa: CASTDSNQPQHF
cdr3_nt: TGTGCCAGCACCGATAGCAATCAGCCCCAGCATTTT

d_call: .
j_call: TRBJ2-3
v_call: TRBV7-9
cdr3_length: 15
clone_size: .
cdr3_aa: CASSSYLGRTDTQYF
cdr3_nt: TGTGCCAGCAGCTCGTACCTGGGACGCACAGATACGCAGTATTTT

d_call: TRBD2
j_call: TRBJ2-1
v_call: TRBV5-4
cdr3_length: 15
clone_size: .
cdr3_aa: CASSPRTSGKNEQFF
cdr3_nt: TGTGCCAGCAGCCCCCGGACTAGCGGCAAGAATGAGCAGTTCTTC

d_call: .
j_call: TRBJ2-3
v_call: TRBV6-7
cdr3_length: 13
clone_size: .
cdr3_aa: CASRESLWDTQYF
cdr3_nt: TGTGCCAGCAGGGAATCGCTATGGGATACGCAGTATTTT